This T cell receptor (beta chain) came from a study of neurological immune-mediated disorders. 2 million PBMCs stored at -80 C were the source of the unsorted libraries. This clonotype was detected only a few times. A 10-nucleotide random UMI tagged transcripts in template-switch 5'RACE cDNA synthesis. TCRdb passed the 5' RACE reads through MiXCR, listing each CDR3 protein once. The sample includes fewer than 65,000 distinct CDR3 sequences, approximately 4.1% seen only once; the top ten take about 3%. The sequenced material came from PBMCs. The TCR originated in a man in his fifties or sixties with multiple sclerosis.

The CDR3 DNA sequence: TGTGCCAGCAGCCCGCTAGCGGGAACTCTTCATGAGCAGTTCTTC. Translated, it gives CASSPLAGTLHEQFF. The V gene is TRBV12-3 or TRBV12-4, the J gene TRBJ2-1, with 9 positions matching TRBD2. Trimming removed 6 bases from V and 8 bases from J; junction bases left unmatched: 11. This CDR3 comprises 15 residues.